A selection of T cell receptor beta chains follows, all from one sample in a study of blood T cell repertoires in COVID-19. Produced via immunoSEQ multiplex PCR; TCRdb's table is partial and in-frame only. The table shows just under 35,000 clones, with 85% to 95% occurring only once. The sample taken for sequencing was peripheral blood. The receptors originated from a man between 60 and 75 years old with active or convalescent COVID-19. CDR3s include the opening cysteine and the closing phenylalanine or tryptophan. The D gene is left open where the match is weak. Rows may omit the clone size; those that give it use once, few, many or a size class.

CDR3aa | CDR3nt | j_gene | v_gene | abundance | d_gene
CASSLGVVGGAQETQYF | TGTGCCAGCAGCTTAGGGGTAGTCGGGGGGGCCCAAGAGACCCAGTACTTC | TRBJ2-5 | TRBV11-2 | - | TRBD2
CASTEGEIYGYTF | TGTGCCAGCACCGAGGGGGAAATCTATGGCTACACCTTC | TRBJ1-2 | TRBV2 | - | -
CASSLWGNPNTEAFF | TGTGCCAGCAGCTTATGGGGCAATCCGAACACTGAAGCTTTCTTT | TRBJ1-1 | TRBV7-2 | - | -
CASSLAGGARTFLNEQFF | TGTGCCAGCAGCTTAGCGGGGGGGGCAAGGACTTTTCTTAATGAGCAGTTCTTC | TRBJ2-1 | TRBV7-6 | - | -
CASSIHGVNEKLFF | TGTGCCAGTAGTATTCACGGGGTTAATGAAAAACTGTTTTTT | TRBJ1-4 | TRBV19 | - | -
CASSQDVGLAGLNEQFF | TGCGCCAGCAGCCAAGATGTGGGACTAGCGGGATTAAATGAGCAGTTCTTC | TRBJ2-1 | TRBV4-3 | - | TRBD2
CATSDSGQGNGYTF | TGTGCCACCAGTGATTCTGGACAGGGTAATGGCTACACCTTC | TRBJ1-2 | TRBV24-1 | few | TRBD1
CAIGSAGEDYGYTF | TGTGCCATCGGCTCTGCCGGGGAGGACTATGGCTACACCTTC | TRBJ1-2 | TRBV10-3 | - | -
CAGGDRGKSRTNEKLFF | TGTGCCGGGGGGGACAGGGGAAAGTCTCGAACTAATGAAAAACTGTTTTTT | TRBJ1-4 | TRBV7-9 | - | TRBD1
CASSLSLGGSQETQYF | TGTGCCAGCAGCTTGTCCCTAGGTGGGAGCCAAGAGACCCAGTACTTC | TRBJ2-5 | TRBV5-4 | - | -
CASSPTRDQPQHF | TGTGCCAGCTCACCCACCAGGGATCAGCCCCAGCATTTT | TRBJ1-5 | TRBV18 | - | -
CASSLAKRGNTEAFF | TGTGCCAGCAGCTTGGCCAAACGGGGAAACACTGAAGCTTTCTTT | TRBJ1-1 | TRBV5-4 | - | -
CASSLTPGQGTYEQYF | TGCGCCAGCAGCCTGACACCTGGGCAGGGGACCTACGAGCAGTACTTC | TRBJ2-7 | TRBV5-1 | - | -
CASSPNRPGGPSTNEKLFF | TGCGCCAGCAGTCCAAATCGCCCGGGAGGACCTTCAACTAATGAAAAACTGTTTTTT | TRBJ1-4 | TRBV10-2 | few | -
CASSFRERTEAFF | TGTGCCAGCAGTTTTAGGGAGAGGACTGAAGCTTTCTTT | TRBJ1-1 | TRBV27 | - | -
CASRPTERALGREKLFF | TGTGCCAGCAGACCGACTGAACGGGCCCTAGGGAGGGAAAAACTGTTTTTT | TRBJ1-4 | TRBV21-1 | - | -